Sequencing of this T cell receptor (beta chain) was carried out in a study of cytomegalovirus exposure and HLA in healthy donors. The study's findings and limits: The dataset shows that most TCR sequences were rare, while some public TCRs occurred in many donors. Later analysis identified several of the most significant clusters that appeared linked to common viral pathogens. Per a later analysis, 15,000 to 20,000 TCR beta sequences showed association with HLA alleles at 0.05 false discovery rate.

PCR primers comprised 60 Vbeta and 13 Jbeta primers. Measured with immunoSEQ multiplex PCR; TCRdb has only the in-frame clones, and not every one. Of about 130,000 clones listed, about 73% are singletons. J lost 6 bases, V lost 0 bases, and 0 bases had no gene match. The CDR3 is 14 residues long. The germline V gene has CDR1 SGHNT and CDR2 YYREEE (reference sequence). The table lists this clone with a count of one. What it binds is not known. The sequence was collected from a woman in her fifties or sixties in good health and CMV-seropositive. The chain uses TRBV5-4 and TRBJ2-2, with 9 bases aligning to TRBD1. The sample was PBMCs. Written as DNA, the CDR3 is TGTGCCAGCAGCTTGGGACAGGGGGCCGGGGAGCTGTTTTTT. It translates to CASSLGQGAGELFF.